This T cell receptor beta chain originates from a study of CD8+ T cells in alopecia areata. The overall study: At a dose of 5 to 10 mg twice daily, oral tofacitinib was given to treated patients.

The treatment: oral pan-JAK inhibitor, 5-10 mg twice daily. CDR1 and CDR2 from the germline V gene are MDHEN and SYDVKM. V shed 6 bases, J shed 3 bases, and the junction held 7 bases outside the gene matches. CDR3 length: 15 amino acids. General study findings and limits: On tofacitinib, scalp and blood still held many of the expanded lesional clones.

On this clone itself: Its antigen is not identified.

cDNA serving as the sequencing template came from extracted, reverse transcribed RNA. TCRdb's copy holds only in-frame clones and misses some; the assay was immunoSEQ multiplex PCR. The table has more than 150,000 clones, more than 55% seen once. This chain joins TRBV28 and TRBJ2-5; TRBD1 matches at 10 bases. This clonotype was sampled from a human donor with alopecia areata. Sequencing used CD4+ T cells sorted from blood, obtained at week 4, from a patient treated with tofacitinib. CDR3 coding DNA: TGTGCCAGCAGCCGAGCCGGGACAGGGGAAGAGACCCAGTACTTC. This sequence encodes CASSRAGTGEETQYF.